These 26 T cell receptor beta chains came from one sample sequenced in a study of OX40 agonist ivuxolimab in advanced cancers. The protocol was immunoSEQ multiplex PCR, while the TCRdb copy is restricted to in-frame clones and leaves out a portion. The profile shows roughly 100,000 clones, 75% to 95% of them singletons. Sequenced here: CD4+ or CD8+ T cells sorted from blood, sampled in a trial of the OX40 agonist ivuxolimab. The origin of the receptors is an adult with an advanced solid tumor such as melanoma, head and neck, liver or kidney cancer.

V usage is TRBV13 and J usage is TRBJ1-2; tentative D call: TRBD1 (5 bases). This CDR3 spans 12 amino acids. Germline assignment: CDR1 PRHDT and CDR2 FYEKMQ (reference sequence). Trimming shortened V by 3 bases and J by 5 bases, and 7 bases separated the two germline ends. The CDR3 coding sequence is TGTGCCAGCAGCTTTCCAGGGTATGGCTACACCTTC. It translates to CASSFPGYGYTF.

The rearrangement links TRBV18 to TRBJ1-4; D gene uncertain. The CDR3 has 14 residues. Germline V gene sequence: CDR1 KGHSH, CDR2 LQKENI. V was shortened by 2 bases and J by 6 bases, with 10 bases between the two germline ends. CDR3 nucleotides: TGTGCCAGCTCACCAAGGGTGACGGATGAAAAACTGTTTTTT. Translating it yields CASSPRVTDEKLFF.

DNA of the CDR3: TGCGCCAGCAGTTTGACAGGGTCAACTAATGAAAAACTGTTTTTT. Protein: CASSLTGSTNEKLFF. J is TRBJ1-4 and V is TRBV5-1, with 7 bases aligning to TRBD1. Germline trimming cut 5 bases from V and 0 bases from J; bases unmatched to any gene: 4. This CDR3 has 15 residues. CDR1 is SGHRS and CDR2 is YFSETQ in the germline V gene.

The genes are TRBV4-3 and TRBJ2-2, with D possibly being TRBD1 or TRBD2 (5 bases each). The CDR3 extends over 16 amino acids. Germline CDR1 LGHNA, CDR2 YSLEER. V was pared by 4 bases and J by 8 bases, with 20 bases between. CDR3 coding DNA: TGCGCCAGCAGCCCAAATGGGGACGTTCAGATGGGGGAGCTGTTTTTT. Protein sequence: CASSPNGDVQMGELFF.

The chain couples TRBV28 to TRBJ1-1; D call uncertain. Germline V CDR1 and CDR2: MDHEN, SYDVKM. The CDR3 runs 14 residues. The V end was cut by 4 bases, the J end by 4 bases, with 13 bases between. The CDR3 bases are TGTGCCAGCAGTTCCGACCCGACGCGCACTGAAGCTTTCTTT. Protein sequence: CASSSDPTRTEAFF.

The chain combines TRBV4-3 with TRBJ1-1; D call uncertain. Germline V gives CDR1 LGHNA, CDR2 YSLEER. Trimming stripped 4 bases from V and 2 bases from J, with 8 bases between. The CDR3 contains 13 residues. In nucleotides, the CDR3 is TGCGCCAGCAGCCTTACGGACAACACTGAAGCTTTCTTT. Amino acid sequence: CASSLTDNTEAFF.

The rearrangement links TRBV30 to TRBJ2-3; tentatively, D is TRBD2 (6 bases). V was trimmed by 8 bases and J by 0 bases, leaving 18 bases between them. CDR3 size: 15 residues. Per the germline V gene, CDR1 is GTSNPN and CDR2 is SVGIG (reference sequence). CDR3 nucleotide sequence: TGTGCCGCAACGACCTCCGGGGGTAGCACAGATACGCAGTATTTT. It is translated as CAATTSGGSTDTQYF. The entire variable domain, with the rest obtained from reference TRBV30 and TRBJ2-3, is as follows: SQTIHQWPATLVQPVGSPLSLECTVEGTSNPNLYWYRQAAGRGLQLLFYSVGIGQISSEVPQNLSASRPQDRQFILSSKKLLLSDSGFYLCAATTSGGSTDTQYFGPGTRLTVL.

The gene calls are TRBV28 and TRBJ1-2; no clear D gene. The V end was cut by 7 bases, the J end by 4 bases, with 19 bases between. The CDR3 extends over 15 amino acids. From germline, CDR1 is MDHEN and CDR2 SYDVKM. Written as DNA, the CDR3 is TGTGCCAGCACCGTCTCTGCCGGGCGGAGCTATGGCTACACCTTC. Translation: CASTVSAGRSYGYTF.

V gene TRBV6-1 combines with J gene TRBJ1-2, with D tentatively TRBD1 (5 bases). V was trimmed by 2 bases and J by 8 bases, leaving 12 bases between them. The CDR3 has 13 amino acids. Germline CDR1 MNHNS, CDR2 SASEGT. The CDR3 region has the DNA TGTGCCAGCAGTGAATTGGGACTTGGGGGCTACACCTTC. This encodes CASSELGLGGYTF.

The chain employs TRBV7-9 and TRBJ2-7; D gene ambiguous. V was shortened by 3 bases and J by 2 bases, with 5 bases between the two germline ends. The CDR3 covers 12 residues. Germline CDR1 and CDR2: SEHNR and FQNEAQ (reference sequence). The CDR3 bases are TGTGCCAGCAGCTTCGGAACCTACGAGCAGTACTTC. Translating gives CASSFGTYEQYF. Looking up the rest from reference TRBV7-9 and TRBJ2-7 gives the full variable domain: DTGVSQNPRHKITKRGQNVTFRCDPISEHNRLYWYRQTLGQGPEFLTYFQNEAQLEKSRLLSDRFSAERPKGSFSTLEIQRTEQGDSAMYLCASSFGTYEQYFGPGTRLTVT.

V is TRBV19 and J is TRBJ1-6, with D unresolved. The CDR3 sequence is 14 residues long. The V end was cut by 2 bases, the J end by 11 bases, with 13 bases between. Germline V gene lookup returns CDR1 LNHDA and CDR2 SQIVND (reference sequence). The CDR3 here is CASSIQPTRTPLHF. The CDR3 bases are TGTGCCAGTAGTATACAACCCACAAGGACACCCCTCCACTTT.

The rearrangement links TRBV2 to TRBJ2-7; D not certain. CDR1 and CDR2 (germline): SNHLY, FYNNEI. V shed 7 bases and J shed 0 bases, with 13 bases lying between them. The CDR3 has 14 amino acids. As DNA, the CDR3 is TGTGCCAGCAAAAAGTTTGACAACTCCTACGAGCAGTACTTC. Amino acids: CASKKFDNSYEQYF.

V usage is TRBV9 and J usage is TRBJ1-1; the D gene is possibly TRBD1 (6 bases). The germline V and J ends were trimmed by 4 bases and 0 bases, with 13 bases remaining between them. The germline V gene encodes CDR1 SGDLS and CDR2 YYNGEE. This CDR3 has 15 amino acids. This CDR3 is CASSHLGGMNTEAFF. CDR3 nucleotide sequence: TGTGCCAGCAGCCACTTGGGGGGCATGAACACTGAAGCTTTCTTT.

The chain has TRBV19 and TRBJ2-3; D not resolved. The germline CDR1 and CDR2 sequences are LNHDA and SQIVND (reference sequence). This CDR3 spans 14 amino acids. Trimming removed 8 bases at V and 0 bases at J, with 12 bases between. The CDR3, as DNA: TGTGCCAGTGCGTTCTCGACTAGCACAGATACGCAGTATTTT. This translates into CASAFSTSTDTQYF. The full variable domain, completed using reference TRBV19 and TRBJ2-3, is DGGITQSPKYLFRKEGQNVTLSCEQNLNHDAMYWYRQDPGQGLRLIYYSQIVNDFQKGDIAEGYSVSREKKESFPLTVTSAQKNPTAFYLCASAFSTSTDTQYFGPGTRLTVL.

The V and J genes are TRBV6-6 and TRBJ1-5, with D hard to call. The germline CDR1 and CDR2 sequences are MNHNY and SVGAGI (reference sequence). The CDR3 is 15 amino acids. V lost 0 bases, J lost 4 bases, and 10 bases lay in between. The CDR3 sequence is CASSYSVQSNQPQHF. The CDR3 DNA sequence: TGTGCCAGCAGTTACTCGGTCCAGTCGAATCAGCCCCAGCATTTT.

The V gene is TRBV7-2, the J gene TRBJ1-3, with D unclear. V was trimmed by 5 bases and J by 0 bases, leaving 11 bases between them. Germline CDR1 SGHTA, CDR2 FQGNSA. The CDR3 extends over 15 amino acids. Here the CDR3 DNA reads TGTGCCAGCAGCCCAGAATCTATCTCTGGAAACACCATATATTTT. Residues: CASSPESISGNTIYF.

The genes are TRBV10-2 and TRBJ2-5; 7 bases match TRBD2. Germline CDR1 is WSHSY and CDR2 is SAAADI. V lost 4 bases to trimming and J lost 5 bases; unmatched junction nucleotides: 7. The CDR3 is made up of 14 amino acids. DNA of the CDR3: TGCGCCAGCAGTGGCATGGGACTATCGGAGACCCAGTACTTC. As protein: CASSGMGLSETQYF.

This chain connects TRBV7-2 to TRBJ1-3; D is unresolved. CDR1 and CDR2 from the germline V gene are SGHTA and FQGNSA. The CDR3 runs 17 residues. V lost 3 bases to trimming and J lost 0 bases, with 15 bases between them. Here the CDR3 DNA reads TGTGCCAGCAGCTTCTTATATCAGAGATCCTCTGGAAACACCATATATTTT. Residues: CASSFLYQRSSGNTIYF.

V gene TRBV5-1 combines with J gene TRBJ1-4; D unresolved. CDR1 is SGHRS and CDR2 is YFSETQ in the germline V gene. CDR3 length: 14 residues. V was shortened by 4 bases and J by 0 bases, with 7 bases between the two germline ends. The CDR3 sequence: CASSPAATNEKLFF. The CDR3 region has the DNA TGCGCCAGCAGCCCGGCTGCAACTAATGAAAAACTGTTTTTT. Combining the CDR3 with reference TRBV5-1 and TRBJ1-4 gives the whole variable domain KAGVTQTPRYLIKTRGQQVTLSCSPISGHRSVSWYQQTPGQGLQFLFEYFSETQRNKGNFPGRFSGRQFSNSRSEMNVSTLELGDSALYLCASSPAATNEKLFFGSGTQLSVL.

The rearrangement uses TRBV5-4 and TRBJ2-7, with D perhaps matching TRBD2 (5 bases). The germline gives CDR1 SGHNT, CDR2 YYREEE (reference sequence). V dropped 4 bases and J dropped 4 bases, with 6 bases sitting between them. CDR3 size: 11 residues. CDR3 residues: CASSRGYEQYF. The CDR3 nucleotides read TGTGCCAGCAGCCGAGGGTACGAGCAGTACTTC.

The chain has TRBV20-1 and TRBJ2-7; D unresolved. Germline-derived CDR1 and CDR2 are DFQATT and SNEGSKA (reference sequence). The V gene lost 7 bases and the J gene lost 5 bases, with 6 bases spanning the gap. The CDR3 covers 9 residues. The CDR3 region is CSVSHEQYF. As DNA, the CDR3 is TGCAGTGTTTCGCACGAGCAGTACTTC.

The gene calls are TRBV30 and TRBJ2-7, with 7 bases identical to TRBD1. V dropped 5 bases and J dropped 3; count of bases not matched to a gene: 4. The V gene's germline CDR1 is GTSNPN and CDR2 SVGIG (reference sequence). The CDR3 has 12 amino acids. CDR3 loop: CAWQGVGYEQYF. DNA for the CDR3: TGTGCCTGGCAGGGGGTGGGCTACGAGCAGTACTTC.

CDR3 loop: CASGGDGSEGQPQHF. In DNA form, the CDR3 reads TGTGCCAGCGGGGGGGATGGGTCGGAAGGGCAGCCCCAGCATTTT. The chain employs TRBV2 and TRBJ1-5; tentatively, D is TRBD1 (5 bases). V was trimmed by 8 bases and J by 7 bases, leaving 21 bases between them. This CDR3 comprises 15 residues. The germline V gene has CDR1 SNHLY and CDR2 FYNNEI.

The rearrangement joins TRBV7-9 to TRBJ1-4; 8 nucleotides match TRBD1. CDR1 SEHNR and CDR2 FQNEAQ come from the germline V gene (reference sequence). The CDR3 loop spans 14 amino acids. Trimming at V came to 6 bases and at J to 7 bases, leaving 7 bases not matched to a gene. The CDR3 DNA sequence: TGTGCCAGCAGACTCGGGACAGGTACTGAAAAACTGTTTTTT. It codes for CASRLGTGTEKLFF.

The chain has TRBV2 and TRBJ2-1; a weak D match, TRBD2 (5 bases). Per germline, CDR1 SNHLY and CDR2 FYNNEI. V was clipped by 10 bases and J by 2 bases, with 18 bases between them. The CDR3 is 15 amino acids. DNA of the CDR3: TGTGCCACCTCCACCGGGAATTTAGCCTACAATGAGCAGTTCTTC. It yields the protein CATSTGNLAYNEQFF.

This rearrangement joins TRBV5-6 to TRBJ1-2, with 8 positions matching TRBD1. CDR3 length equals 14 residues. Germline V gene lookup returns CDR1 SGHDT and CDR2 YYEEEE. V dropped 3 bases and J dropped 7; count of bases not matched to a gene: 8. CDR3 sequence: CASSSGQARFGYTF. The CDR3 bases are TGTGCCAGCAGCTCGGGACAGGCTCGCTTTGGCTACACCTTC.